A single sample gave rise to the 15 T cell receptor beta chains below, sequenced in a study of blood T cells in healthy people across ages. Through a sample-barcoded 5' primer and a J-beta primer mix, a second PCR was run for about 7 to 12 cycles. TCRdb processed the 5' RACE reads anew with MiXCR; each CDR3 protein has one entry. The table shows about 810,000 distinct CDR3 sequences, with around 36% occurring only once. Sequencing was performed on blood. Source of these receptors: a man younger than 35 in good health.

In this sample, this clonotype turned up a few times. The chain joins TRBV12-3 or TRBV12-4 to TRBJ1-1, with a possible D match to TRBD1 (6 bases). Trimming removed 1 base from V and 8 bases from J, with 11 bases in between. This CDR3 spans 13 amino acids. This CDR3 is CASSLVYRVEAFF. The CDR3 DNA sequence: TGTGCCAGCAGTTTAGTTTACAGGGTCGAAGCTTTCTTT.

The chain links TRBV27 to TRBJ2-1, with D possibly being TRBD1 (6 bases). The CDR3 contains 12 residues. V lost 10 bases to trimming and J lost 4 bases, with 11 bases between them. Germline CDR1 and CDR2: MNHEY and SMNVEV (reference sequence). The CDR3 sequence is CATGTLYNEQFF. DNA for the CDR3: TGTGCCACCGGGACACTATACAATGAGCAGTTCTTC.

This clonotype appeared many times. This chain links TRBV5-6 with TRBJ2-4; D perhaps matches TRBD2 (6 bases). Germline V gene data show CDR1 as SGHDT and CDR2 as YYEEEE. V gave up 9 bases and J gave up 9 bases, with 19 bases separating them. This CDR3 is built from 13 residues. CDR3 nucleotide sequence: TGTGCCACCTCCCAAGGGACTCTGGGCATTCAGTACTTC. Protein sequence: CATSQGTLGIQYF.

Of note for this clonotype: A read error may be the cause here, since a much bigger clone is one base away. DNA for the CDR3: TGTGTCAGCAGTCCGGGACAGGGGATCTACGAGCAGTACTTC. Protein: CVSSPGQGIYEQYF. This chain connects TRBV27 to TRBJ2-7, with TRBD1 matching over 10 bases. The V gene's germline CDR1 is MNHEY and CDR2 SMNVEV (reference sequence). This CDR3 has 14 amino acids.

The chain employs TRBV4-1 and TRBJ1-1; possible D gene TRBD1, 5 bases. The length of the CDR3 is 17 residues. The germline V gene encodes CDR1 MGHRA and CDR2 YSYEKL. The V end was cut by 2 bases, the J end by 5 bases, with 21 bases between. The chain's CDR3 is CASSQQGARGRGTEAFF. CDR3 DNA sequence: TGCGCCAGCAGCCAACAGGGTGCTCGGGGACGGGGAACTGAAGCTTTCTTT.

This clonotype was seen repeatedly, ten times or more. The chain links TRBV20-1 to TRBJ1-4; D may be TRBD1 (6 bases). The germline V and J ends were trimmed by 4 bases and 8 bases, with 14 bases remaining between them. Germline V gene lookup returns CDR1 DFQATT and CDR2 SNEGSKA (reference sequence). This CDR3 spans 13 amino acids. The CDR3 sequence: CSATPGVGEKLFF. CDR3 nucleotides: TGCAGTGCTACCCCAGGGGTGGGGGAAAAACTGTTTTTT.

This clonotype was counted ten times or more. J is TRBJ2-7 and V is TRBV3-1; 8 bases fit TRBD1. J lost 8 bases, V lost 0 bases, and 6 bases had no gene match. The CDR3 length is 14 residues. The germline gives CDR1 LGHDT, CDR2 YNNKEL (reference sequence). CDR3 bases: TGTGCCAGCAGCCAAGAGGTGACAGGGGATCAGCAGTACTTC. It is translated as CASSQEVTGDQQYF.

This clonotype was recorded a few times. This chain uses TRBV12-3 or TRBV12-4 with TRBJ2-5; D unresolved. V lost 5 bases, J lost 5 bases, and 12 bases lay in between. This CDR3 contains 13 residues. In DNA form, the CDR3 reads TGTGCCAGCAGTGTAGGAGTTCAGGAGACCCAGTACTTC. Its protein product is CASSVGVQETQYF.

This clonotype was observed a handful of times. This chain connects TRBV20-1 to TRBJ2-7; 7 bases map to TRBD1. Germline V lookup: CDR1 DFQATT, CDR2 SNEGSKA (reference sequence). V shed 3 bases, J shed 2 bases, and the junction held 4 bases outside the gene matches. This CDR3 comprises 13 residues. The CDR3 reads CSARDRSTYEQYF. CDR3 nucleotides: TGCAGTGCTAGGGACAGGAGTACCTACGAGCAGTACTTC.

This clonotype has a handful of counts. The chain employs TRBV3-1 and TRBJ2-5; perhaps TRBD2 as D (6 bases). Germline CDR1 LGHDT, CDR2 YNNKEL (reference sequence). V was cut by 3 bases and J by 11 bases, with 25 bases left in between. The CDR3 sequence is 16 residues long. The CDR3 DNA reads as TGTGCCAGCAGCCACTCGACGGGACTCGACTGGAATGAGCAGTACTTC. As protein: CASSHSTGLDWNEQYF.

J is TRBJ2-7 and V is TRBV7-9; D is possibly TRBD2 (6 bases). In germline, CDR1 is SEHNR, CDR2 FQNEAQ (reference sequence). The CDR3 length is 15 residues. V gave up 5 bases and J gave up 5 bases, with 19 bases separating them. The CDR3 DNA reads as TGTGCCAGCAGCCCCCGGTGGAGGGATCCCCACGAGCAGTACTTC. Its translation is CASSPRWRDPHEQYF.

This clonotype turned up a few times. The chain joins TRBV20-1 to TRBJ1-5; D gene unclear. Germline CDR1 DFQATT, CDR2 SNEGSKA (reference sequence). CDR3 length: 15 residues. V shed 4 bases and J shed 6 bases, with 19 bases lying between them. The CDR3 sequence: CSATPTLIMGQPQHF. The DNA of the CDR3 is TGCAGTGCTACCCCCACCCTCATCATGGGTCAGCCCCAGCATTTT.

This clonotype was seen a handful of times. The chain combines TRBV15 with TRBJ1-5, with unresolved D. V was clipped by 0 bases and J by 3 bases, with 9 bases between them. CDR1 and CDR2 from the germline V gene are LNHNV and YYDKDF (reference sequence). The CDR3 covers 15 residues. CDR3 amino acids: CATSRDGDYNQPQHF. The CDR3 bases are TGTGCCACCAGCAGAGATGGGGATTACAATCAGCCCCAGCATTTT.

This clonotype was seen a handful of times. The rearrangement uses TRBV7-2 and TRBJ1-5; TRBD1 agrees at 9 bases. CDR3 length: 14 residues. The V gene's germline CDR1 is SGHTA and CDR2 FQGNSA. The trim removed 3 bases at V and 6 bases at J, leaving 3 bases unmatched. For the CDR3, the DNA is TGTGCCAGCAGCTTTGACAGGGGGTCTCAGCCCCAGCATTTT. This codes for CASSFDRGSQPQHF.

The CDR3 reads CASSMTGGADTQYF. The CDR3 region has the DNA TGTGCCAGCAGTATGACAGGGGGCGCCGATACGCAGTATTTT. The V gene is TRBV12-3 or TRBV12-4, the J gene TRBJ2-3, with 10 nucleotides matching TRBD1. This CDR3 is 14 amino acids long. J lost 6 bases, V lost 5 bases, and 5 bases had no gene match.